The next 4 T cell receptor beta chains were all read from a single sample in a study of blood T cell repertoires in COVID-19. Profiled with immunoSEQ multiplex PCR; TCRdb holds only in-frame clones, not every one. The sample includes over 95,000 clones, more than 65% of them seen just once. Sequencing was performed on peripheral blood. These receptors originate from a woman older than 75 with active or convalescent COVID-19.

The chain links TRBV6-1 to TRBJ1-4; 8 bases are a match to TRBD1. Germline V gene sequence: CDR1 MNHNS, CDR2 SASEGT. The V gene end was trimmed by 3 bases and the J gene end by 10 bases; junction bases not matched to a gene: 4. The CDR3 has 13 residues. Written as DNA, the CDR3 is TGTGCCAGCAGTGACAGGGGGCCCGGAAAACTGTTTTTT. Amino acid sequence: CASSDRGPGKLFF.

The chain employs TRBV6-5 and TRBJ2-7, with TRBD2 matching 12 bases. Germline-derived CDR1 and CDR2 are MNHEY and SVGAGI. The trim removed 6 bases at V and 2 bases at J, leaving 5 bases unmatched. CDR3 size: 15 residues. The CDR3 DNA sequence: TGTGCCAGCAGCCCGCGGACTAGCGGGACCTACGAGCAGTACTTC. Amino acids: CASSPRTSGTYEQYF.

This clone was counted a single time. The genes are TRBV28 and TRBJ2-2; 9 nucleotides align to TRBD1. CDR1 is MDHEN and CDR2 is SYDVKM in the germline V gene. This CDR3 comprises 15 residues. The ends lost 6 bases at V and 1 base at J; junction bases unmatched: 3. The CDR3 loop is CASRRTGENTGELFF. The CDR3 bases are TGTGCCAGCAGACGGACAGGGGAGAACACCGGGGAGCTGTTTTTT.

The chain employs TRBV19 and TRBJ2-7; a weak D match, TRBD2 (6 bases). Trimming removed 2 bases at V and 2 bases at J, with 16 bases between. The CDR3 extends over 16 amino acids. Germline CDR1 is LNHDA and CDR2 is SQIVND (reference sequence). CDR3 loop: CASSIRGGLATYEQYF. CDR3 DNA: TGTGCCAGTAGTATAAGAGGAGGGCTGGCCACCTACGAGCAGTACTTC.